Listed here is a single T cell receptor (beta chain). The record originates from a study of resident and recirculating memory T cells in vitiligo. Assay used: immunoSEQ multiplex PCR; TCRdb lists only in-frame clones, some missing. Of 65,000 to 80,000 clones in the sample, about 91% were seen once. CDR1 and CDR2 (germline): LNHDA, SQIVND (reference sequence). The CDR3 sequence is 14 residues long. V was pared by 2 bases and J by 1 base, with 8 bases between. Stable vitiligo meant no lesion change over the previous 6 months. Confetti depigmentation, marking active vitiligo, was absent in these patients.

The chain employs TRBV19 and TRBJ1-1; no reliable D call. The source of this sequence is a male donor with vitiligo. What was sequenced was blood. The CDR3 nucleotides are TGTGCCAGTAGTATATACAGCAAGAACACTGAAGCTTTCTTT. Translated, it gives CASSIYSKNTEAFF.